The T cell receptor beta chain described here comes from a study of shared clonotypes between healthy human individuals. Across the study: Used for every donor were three CD4 naive, three CD4 memory, two CD8 naive and one CD8 memory plate.

CD8 cells regarded as naive lacked CD45RO, were positively chosen for CCR7, and omitted terminally differentiated effector memory CD45RA+ cells. The study drew its donors from healthy HIV-negative adults without recent acute infections or vaccinations. Using immunoSEQ multiplex PCR, the repertoire was profiled, and TCRdb retains in-frame clones only, with some absent. The sample records around 2,000,000 clones, roughly 95% being singletons. V gave up 4 bases and J gave up 4 bases; unmatched junction bases: 8. CDR3 length: 15 residues. Germline values: CDR1 SQVTM, CDR2 ANQGSEA. Study-wide points: For sorted subsets, rarefaction showed incomplete sequencing despite large depth.

As to this clone: Its antigen is still unknown.

The source of this sequence is a man younger than 30 in good health. This rearrangement joins TRBV29-1 to TRBJ2-3; 10 bases fit TRBD2. Sequencing used naive CD8+ T cells sorted from blood. CDR3 DNA: TGCAGCGTTGTCCTAGCGGGGGCAATCGCAGATACGCAGTATTTT. Amino acid sequence: CSVVLAGAIADTQYF.